A selection of T cell receptor beta chains follows, all from one sample in a study of T cells in Graves' hyperthyroidism and ophthalmopathy. TCRdb recomputed calls from the multiplex PCR reads with MiXCR, one row per CDR3 protein. This table has about 580,000 distinct CDR3 sequences, approximately 13% appearing once. The source material was blood. These receptors came from a woman aged 25 to 45 with Graves' hyperthyroidism that later progressed to Graves' ophthalmopathy. Each CDR3 is given with its conserved first and last residue. D genes are given only for firm matches. The size entry is marked missing in some rows and otherwise reads once, few, many or a size class.

CDR3 length	V gene	D gene	clone size	J gene	CDR3 protein	CDR3 DNA
16	TRBV12-3/TRBV12-4	.	many	TRBJ1-5	CASSLGGTGRNQPQHF	TGTGCCAGCAGTTTAGGGGGGACGGGGAGAAATCAGCCCCAGCATTTT
13	TRBV27	.	many	TRBJ2-7	CASRLTGNYEQYF	TGTGCCAGCAGACTCACAGGGAACTACGAGCAGTACTTC
15	TRBV28	.	many	TRBJ1-2	CASSLGSGRGHGYTF	TGTGCCAGCAGTTTAGGGTCGGGCAGGGGTCATGGCTACACCTTC
13	TRBV11-2	.	many	TRBJ2-5	CASSLGDRGTQYF	TGTGCCAGCAGCTTAGGGGACCGGGGGACCCAGTACTTC
13	TRBV7-9	.	many	TRBJ1-2	CASSFLSEGGYTF	TGTGCCAGCAGCTTCCTCTCTGAGGGGGGCTACACCTTC
15	TRBV30	.	.	TRBJ2-6	CAWSVRGTGANVLTF	TGTGCCTGGAGTGTACGGGGGACTGGGGCCAACGTCCTGACTTTC
14	TRBV20-1	.	many	TRBJ1-1	CSARGPVEGTEAFF	TGCAGTGCTAGAGGACCAGTTGAAGGTACTGAAGCTTTCTTT
15	TRBV27	.	many	TRBJ2-1	CASSLLGGPYNEQFF	TGTGCCAGCAGTTTATTGGGGGGACCGTACAATGAGCAGTTCTTC
14	TRBV20-1	.	few	TRBJ2-4	CSAPDLLAKNIQYF	TGCAGTGCGCCGGATCTTTTAGCCAAAAACATTCAGTACTTC
15	TRBV9	TRBD2	.	TRBJ2-1	CASSALAGVNTEQFF	TGTGCCAGCAGCGCACTAGCGGGAGTAAACACTGAGCAGTTCTTC
15	TRBV5-8	TRBD2	many	TRBJ2-2	CASSRTSGSVGELFF	TGTGCCAGCAGCAGAACTAGCGGGAGCGTCGGGGAGCTGTTTTTT
12	TRBV4-1	.	many	TRBJ2-1	CASRPIGGEQFF	TGCGCCAGCAGACCTATAGGAGGTGAGCAGTTCTTC
16	TRBV7-9	TRBD1	few	TRBJ1-3	CASSPSGQGMMNTIYF	TGTGCCAGCAGCCCGTCGGGACAGGGAATGATGAACACCATATATTTT
15	TRBV2	.	many	TRBJ2-3	CATQSGAISTDTQYF	TGTGCCACCCAATCAGGGGCTATTAGCACAGATACGCAGTATTTT
13	TRBV7-8	.	.	TRBJ2-4	CASSLPSWDIQYF	TGTGCCAGCAGCTTACCGTCTTGGGACATTCAGTACTTC
17	TRBV5-1	.	.	TRBJ2-1	CASSVSLDFSSYNEQFF	TGCGCCAGCAGCGTCAGCCTGGACTTTAGCTCCTACAATGAGCAGTTCTTC
13	TRBV29-1	.	many	TRBJ2-3	CSGSGVGTDTQYF	TGCAGCGGATCCGGGGTCGGCACAGATACGCAGTATTTT
15	TRBV3-1	TRBD1	few	TRBJ1-2	CASSQPQGGSYGYTF	TGTGCCAGCAGCCAACCGCAGGGGGGTTCCTATGGCTACACCTTC
11	TRBV6-5	.	.	TRBJ1-1	CASSYLHEAFF	TGTGCCAGCAGTTATCTCCATGAAGCTTTCTTT
15	TRBV3-1	TRBD2	.	TRBJ2-1	CASSREREWVNEQFF	TGTGCCAGCAGCCGGGAGCGGGAGTGGGTCAATGAGCAGTTCTTC
15	TRBV7-9	.	.	TRBJ1-2	CASSFGQAAGDGYTF	TGTGCCAGCAGCTTCGGTCAGGCGGCAGGGGATGGCTACACCTTC
15	TRBV20-1	.	few	TRBJ2-7	CSARDQGLTHYEQYF	TGCAGTGCTAGAGATCAAGGGTTGACCCACTACGAGCAGTACTTC
18	TRBV5-6	TRBD2	many	TRBJ2-5	CASSVPTPSGRKRETQYF	TGTGCCAGCAGCGTCCCAACCCCTAGCGGGAGGAAGAGGGAGACCCAGTACTTC
14	TRBV12-3/TRBV12-4	.	many	TRBJ1-1	CASSLTWGNTEAFF	TGTGCCAGCAGTTTAACTTGGGGGAACACTGAAGCTTTCTTT
14	TRBV27	.	many	TRBJ1-1	CASSFRGAGAEAFF	TGTGCCAGCAGTTTTCGGGGGGCTGGAGCTGAAGCTTTCTTT
16	TRBV9	.	many	TRBJ2-1	CASSAAGGQSYNEQFF	TGTGCCAGCAGCGCAGCCGGGGGACAGTCGTACAATGAGCAGTTCTTC